The T cell receptor beta chain described here comes from a study of CD8+ T cells in alopecia areata. Germline-derived CDR1 and CDR2 are SQVTM and ANQGSEA. The CDR3 consists of 12 residues. With 5 bases clipped from V and 5 bases from J, the junction kept 6 bases outside the gene matches. Extracted RNA was reverse transcribed into cDNA, the sequencing template. Using immunoSEQ multiplex PCR, the repertoire was profiled, and TCRdb retains in-frame clones only, with some absent. The table shows roughly 250,000 clones, with roughly two thirds occurring only once. The chain uses TRBV29-1 and TRBJ2-7; TRBD1 matches 7 bases. The sequences come from CD4+ T cells sorted from blood, collected at week 0. The origin of this receptor is a human donor with alopecia areata. The CDR3 here is CSVIHRGDEQYF. The CDR3, as DNA: TGCAGCGTTATTCACAGGGGAGACGAGCAGTACTTC.